Below are 30 T cell receptor beta chains sequenced from a single sample in a study of identical twins. TCRdb used MiXCR to reprocess the 5' RACE reads, holding one entry per CDR3 protein. The sample consists of 450,000 or so distinct CDR3 sequences, roughly an eighth of them appearing once. This sample also appeared in a second study, on yellow fever vaccine responses in identical twins.

Sequencing was performed on CD4+ T cells sorted from blood. All receptors come from a woman between 18 and 29 years old in good health.

This clonotype came up many times. This chain joins TRBV30 and TRBJ2-1; no clear D. The CDR3 runs to 12 residues. The germline V gene has CDR1 GTSNPN and CDR2 SVGIG (reference sequence). Trimming removed 2 bases from V and 10 bases from J, with 12 bases in between. CDR3 protein: CAWSYPSNEQFF. In nucleotides, the CDR3 is TGTGCCTGGAGTTACCCATCTAACGAGCAGTTCTTC.

This clonotype was observed a few times. The genes are TRBV20-1 and TRBJ2-5; a possible D gene is TRBD1 (6 bases). V dropped 3 bases and J dropped 2 bases, with 13 bases sitting between them. Germline CDR1 reads DFQATT; CDR2 reads SNEGSKA (reference sequence). The CDR3 consists of 14 residues. CDR3 DNA sequence: TGCAGTGCTAGTGGACGGACAGAACAAGAGACCCAGTACTTC. It specifies CSASGRTEQETQYF.

This clonotype appeared a few times. J is TRBJ2-1 and V is TRBV6-1; 12 nucleotides line up with TRBD2. Losses at the gene ends were 5 bases for V and 6 bases for J; bases not matched to a gene: 8. The CDR3 covers 16 residues. Germline CDR1 is MNHNS and CDR2 is SASEGT. CDR3 sequence: CASSTTLAGGGNEQFF. CDR3 DNA: TGTGCCAGCAGTACGACTCTAGCGGGAGGGGGCAATGAGCAGTTCTTC.

The chain links TRBV20-1 to TRBJ2-2; maybe TRBD2 (5 bases). Trimming stripped 3 bases from V and 7 bases from J, with 18 bases between. This CDR3 has 15 residues. Germline assignment: CDR1 DFQATT and CDR2 SNEGSKA (reference sequence). CDR3 bases: TGCAGTGCTAGCCGGGGAAGGCTAGTAGGCGGGGAGCTGTTTTTT. It encodes CSASRGRLVGGELFF.

This clonotype is a singleton in its sample. The rearrangement links TRBV7-2 to TRBJ2-7; D not certain. The CDR3 runs 13 residues. In germline, CDR1 is SGHTA, CDR2 FQGNSA. V was pared by 5 bases and J by 3 bases, with 11 bases between. In nucleotides, the CDR3 is TGTGCCAGCAGCGGCATAGGAGACTACGAGCAGTACTTC. Amino acid sequence: CASSGIGDYEQYF.

This clonotype was counted a few times. V and J are TRBV5-1 and TRBJ2-5; 8 nucleotides line up with TRBD1. The CDR3 extends over 14 amino acids. After removal of 3 bases from V and 5 bases from J, the junction contained 6 bases not matched to a gene. The germline V gene has CDR1 SGHRS and CDR2 YFSETQ. The CDR3 region is CASSWSGGDETQYF. For the CDR3, the DNA is TGCGCCAGCAGCTGGTCAGGGGGCGACGAGACCCAGTACTTC. Full variable domain (outside the CDR3, taken from reference TRBV5-1 and TRBJ2-5): KAGVTQTPRYLIKTRGQQVTLSCSPISGHRSVSWYQQTPGQGLQFLFEYFSETQRNKGNFPGRFSGRQFSNSRSEMNVSTLELGDSALYLCASSWSGGDETQYFGPGTRLLVL.

The chain carries TRBV12-3 or TRBV12-4 and TRBJ1-1; 8 nucleotides match TRBD1. V was clipped by 7 bases and J by 0 bases; unmatched bases: 4. This CDR3 is built from 14 residues. This CDR3 reads CASTLQGVNTEAFF. As DNA, the CDR3 is TGTGCCAGCACCCTACAGGGGGTGAACACTGAAGCTTTCTTT.

The chain employs TRBV3-1 and TRBJ2-7; no clear D. Germline CDR1 reads LGHDT; CDR2 reads YNNKEL (reference sequence). Trimming took 8 bases from V and 4 from J, leaving 15 bases between them. CDR3 size: 13 residues. CDR3: CASGPGSRYEQYF. The CDR3 DNA sequence: TGTGCCAGCGGGCCGGGCTCCCGATACGAGCAGTACTTC.

To note about this clonotype: In this CDR3 the conserved last residue, phenylalanine or tryptophan, is missing, so a read error is likely. The chain joins TRBV7-2 to TRBJ2-7, with TRBD2 matching over 11 bases. The CDR3 extends over 15 amino acids. Germline V CDR1 and CDR2: SGHTA, FQGNSA. V lost 1 base, J lost 6 bases, and 5 bases stayed unmatched. CDR3 coding DNA: TGTGCCAGCAGCTTAGGTGGACTAGCGGGTAGCGAGCAGTACATC. This encodes CASSLGGLAGSEQYI.

The sample holds many counts of this clonotype. The rearrangement joins TRBV24-1 to TRBJ2-2; D uncertain. Germline V gives CDR1 KGHDR, CDR2 SFDVKD. CDR3 length: 17 residues. Trimming left V 1 base short and J 6 bases short, with 17 bases between. This chain's CDR3 is CATSDFGSEWGPGELFF. The CDR3 DNA sequence: TGTGCCACCAGTGATTTTGGTTCTGAGTGGGGTCCCGGGGAGCTGTTTTTT.

There are a few counts of this clonotype. This rearrangement joins TRBV6-5 to TRBJ2-1; 7 bases agree with TRBD2. Germline CDR1 and CDR2: MNHEY and SVGAGI. J gave up 0 bases and V 3 bases, and 5 bases lay outside the gene matches. CDR3 size: 16 residues. The CDR3, as DNA: TGTGCCAGCAGTTATTGGGAGGGGAGCTCCTACAATGAGCAGTTCTTC. Residues: CASSYWEGSSYNEQFF.

This clonotype has just a few counts. The V gene is TRBV20-1, the J gene TRBJ2-1; D is possibly TRBD2 (6 bases). There are 13 residues in the CDR3. Between the trimmed V and J ends, which lost 5 bases and 14 bases, there was a span of 22 bases. Germline values: CDR1 DFQATT, CDR2 SNEGSKA (reference sequence). The CDR3 region is CSASRMGPGEEFF. For the CDR3, the DNA is TGCAGTGCTTCTCGTATGGGGCCGGGAGAGGAGTTCTTC.

This clonotype appeared a few times. The chain links TRBV6-5 to TRBJ2-1; 10 bases line up with TRBD2. CDR1 and CDR2 (germline): MNHEY, SVGAGI. The CDR3 has 16 amino acids. J lost 8 bases, V lost 0 bases, and 7 bases had no gene match. CDR3 DNA: TGTGCCAGCAGTTACTCCAGCGGGGGGGCCGGGTATGAGCAGTTCTTC. Residues: CASSYSSGGAGYEQFF.

The J gene is TRBJ2-2, the V gene TRBV20-1; D gene unclear. The V end was cut by 2 bases, the J end by 1 base, with 14 bases between. The CDR3 is 16 amino acids. Germline V gives CDR1 DFQATT, CDR2 SNEGSKA (reference sequence). The CDR3 bases are TGCAGTGCTAGACGAGAAGCCCACGGGAACACCGGGGAGCTGTTTTTT. Its translation is CSARREAHGNTGELFF.

The chain recombines TRBV3-1 with TRBJ1-6; D unresolved. The CDR3 consists of 18 residues. Germline V CDR1 and CDR2: LGHDT, YNNKEL (reference sequence). The V end lost 1 base, the J end lost 0 bases, and 13 bases lay between the germline ends. The CDR3 spells CASSQVFNPYSYNSPLHF. As DNA, the CDR3 is TGTGCCAGCAGCCAAGTTTTTAATCCGTACTCCTATAATTCACCCCTCCACTTT.

This clonotype came up a few times. The genes are TRBV27 and TRBJ1-2; possibly TRBD1 for D (6 bases). Germline V gene sequence: CDR1 MNHEY, CDR2 SMNVEV (reference sequence). The CDR3 totals 14 residues. Trimming stripped 2 bases from V and 5 bases from J, with 12 bases between. This CDR3 is CASSLKGGGYGYTF. CDR3 in DNA: TGTGCCAGCAGTTTAAAGGGAGGGGGGTATGGCTACACCTTC.

The rearrangement links TRBV20-1 to TRBJ2-3, with 10 nucleotides matching TRBD2. The V gene's germline CDR1 is DFQATT and CDR2 SNEGSKA (reference sequence). Unmatched junction bases numbered 3, after V lost 4 bases and J lost 2 bases. This CDR3 spans 14 amino acids. CDR3 protein: CSAKRGGITDTQYF. The CDR3 DNA sequence: TGCAGTGCTAAGCGGGGGGGGATCACAGATACGCAGTATTTT.

This clonotype was counted between two and nine times. The J gene is TRBJ1-5, the V gene TRBV7-9; TRBD1 might be the D (5 bases). The V end was cut by 4 bases, the J end by 3 bases, with 10 bases between. Germline loops: CDR1 SEHNR, CDR2 FQNEAQ (reference sequence). The CDR3 extends over 14 amino acids. Here the CDR3 reads CASSSPGDNQPQHF. The CDR3 DNA reads as TGTGCCAGCAGCTCCCCGGGGGACAATCAGCCCCAGCATTTT.

This clonotype was counted between two and nine times. V usage is TRBV18 and J usage is TRBJ2-1, with D hard to call. The CDR3 runs to 12 residues. Between the trimmed V and J ends, which lost 2 bases and 9 bases, there was a span of 8 bases. From germline, CDR1 is KGHSH and CDR2 LQKENI. The CDR3 loop reads CASSPDTTEQFF. The CDR3 DNA is TGTGCCAGCTCACCAGATACCACTGAGCAGTTCTTC.

At least ten counts were recorded for this clonotype. The chain recombines TRBV5-1 with TRBJ2-2; a weak D match, TRBD1 (6 bases). CDR1 SGHRS and CDR2 YFSETQ come from the germline V gene. Trimming removed 4 bases from V and 1 base from J, with 11 bases in between. The CDR3 length is 15 residues. The CDR3 DNA is TGCGCCAGCAGCCCCGGACAGTTGAACACCGGGGAGCTGTTTTTT. This codes for CASSPGQLNTGELFF.

V gene TRBV7-9 combines with J gene TRBJ2-7; D tentatively reads TRBD1 or TRBD2 (5 bases each). With 5 bases removed from V and 4 bases from J, the gap between germline ends came to 24 bases. Germline CDR1 SEHNR, CDR2 FQNEAQ (reference sequence). This CDR3 has 17 residues. Here the CDR3 reads CASSRLPGPRTFYEQYF. The CDR3 nucleotides are TGTGCCAGCAGCCGCCTCCCGGGACCACGGACGTTTTACGAGCAGTACTTC.

CDR3 sequence reads: CASSYSPQGHEQYF. The CDR3 coding sequence is TGTGCCAGCAGTTACTCGCCCCAGGGCCACGAGCAGTACTTC. The chain combines TRBV6-5 with TRBJ2-7, with D possibly TRBD1 on 5 matching bases. V lost 0 bases and J lost 5, with 11 bases in between. There are 14 residues in the CDR3. Germline-derived CDR1 and CDR2 are MNHEY and SVGAGI.

This clonotype was counted at least ten times. The chain's CDR3 is CASSRGVLGANVLTF. The CDR3 DNA follows: TGTGCCAGCAGCCGGGGGGTACTTGGGGCCAACGTCCTGACTTTC. This chain links TRBV9 with TRBJ2-6; 7 bases match TRBD2. Germline-derived CDR1 and CDR2 are SGDLS and YYNGEE. The trim removed 4 bases at V and 3 bases at J, leaving 4 bases unmatched. The CDR3 has 15 residues.

The gene calls are TRBV5-6 and TRBJ2-3; D perhaps matches TRBD2 (5 bases). In germline, CDR1 is SGHDT, CDR2 YYEEEE. The CDR3 consists of 13 residues. V was pared by 6 bases and J by 1 base, with 9 bases between. CDR3 nucleotide sequence: TGTGCCAGCAACACCGGGGGCACAGATACGCAGTATTTT. Protein product: CASNTGGTDTQYF.

The table lists this clonotype with a few counts. The rearrangement joins TRBV12-3 or TRBV12-4 to TRBJ2-7, with D perhaps TRBD2 (7 bases). The CDR3 consists of 15 residues. Trimming took 9 bases from V and 7 from J, leaving 25 bases between them. The CDR3 protein is CASLPDGGRSLEQYF. The CDR3 DNA sequence: TGTGCCAGTCTTCCTGACGGGGGGCGTAGTTTAGAGCAGTACTTC.

The chain couples TRBV7-2 to TRBJ1-2, with TRBD1 identical over 8 bases. CDR3 length equals 14 residues. V trimming: 5 bases; J trimming: 2 bases; junction bases outside the gene matches: 4. Germline-derived CDR1 and CDR2 are SGHTA and FQGNSA. This CDR3 is CASSATGGNYGYTF. As DNA, the CDR3 is TGTGCCAGCAGCGCCACAGGGGGAAACTATGGCTACACCTTC.

This clonotype appeared a few times. The V call is TRBV5-1, the J call TRBJ2-2, with D perhaps matching TRBD2 (5 bases). This CDR3 is 18 amino acids long. With 0 bases removed from V and 0 bases from J, the gap between germline ends came to 15 bases. Germline CDR1 is SGHRS and CDR2 is YFSETQ. The CDR3 DNA is TGCGCCAGCAGCTTGGTGAATCGGGGTGGCGCGAACACCGGGGAGCTGTTTTTT. The encoded protein is CASSLVNRGGANTGELFF.

The J gene is TRBJ2-5, the V gene TRBV5-1; D ambiguous. Germline V gives CDR1 SGHRS, CDR2 YFSETQ. V gave up 1 base and J gave up 1 base, with 8 bases separating them. The CDR3 contains 14 residues. CDR3 DNA: TGCGCCAGCAGCTTGCGGCAGCCCCAAGAGACCCAGTACTTC. Translating gives CASSLRQPQETQYF.

J is TRBJ2-2 and V is TRBV2; the D is unclear. This CDR3 region has 13 residues. Germline V gene lookup returns CDR1 SNHLY and CDR2 FYNNEI. V lost 4 bases, J lost 6 bases, and 9 bases lay in between. The CDR3 region is CASSVGHPGELFF. The CDR3 nucleotides are TGTGCCAGCAGTGTCGGGCATCCCGGGGAGCTGTTTTTT.

The chain has TRBV3-1 and TRBJ2-1, with D tentatively TRBD1 (5 bases). The CDR3 length is 12 residues. Trimming took 6 bases from V and 7 from J, leaving 10 bases between them. The germline V gene encodes CDR1 LGHDT and CDR2 YNNKEL (reference sequence). The CDR3 loop reads CASRGVRNEQFF. CDR3 nucleotide sequence: TGTGCCAGCAGAGGGGTTCGTAATGAGCAGTTCTTC.